These T cell receptor beta chains were read from a single sample in a study of blood T cell repertoires in COVID-19. Libraries were prepared by immunoSEQ multiplex PCR; TCRdb keeps only in-frame clonotypes and omits some of them. The sample yields approximately 110,000 clones, 65% to 90% seen once. Source material: peripheral blood. These receptors were taken from a man aged 45 to 65 with acute or convalescent COVID-19. Each CDR3 is given with its conserved first and last residue. The D gene is left open where the match is weak. Clone size appears in some rows only: once, few, many, or a class for an expanded clone.

abundance	v_gene	d_gene	j_gene	CDR3nt	CDR3aa
NA	TRBV11-2	NA	TRBJ1-1	TGTGCCAGCAGCCCAACAGGGCGTACTGAAGCTTTCTTT	CASSPTGRTEAFF
NA	TRBV25-1	NA	TRBJ1-1	TGTGCCAGTACTAGGTCCGGGGTCTCCAGCACTGAAGCTTTCTTT	CASTRSGVSSTEAFF
few	TRBV3-1/TRBV3-2	TRBD1	TRBJ1-1	TGTGCCAGCAACAGATCCGAACAGGGGGACCGGAATGAAGCTTTCTTT	CASNRSEQGDRNEAFF
NA	TRBV27	TRBD1	TRBJ2-1	TGTGCCAGCAGATTTTACGGGACAGGACACAATGAGCAGTTCTTC	CASRFYGTGHNEQFF
NA	TRBV3-1/TRBV3-2	NA	TRBJ1-1	TGTGCCAGCAGCCAAGATGCCGGCGGGGAGGGAAGCAACACTGAAGCTTTCTTT	CASSQDAGGEGSNTEAFF
once	TRBV27	TRBD2	TRBJ2-7	TGTGCCAGCAGTTTACTAGCGGGCTACTCCTACGAGCAGTACTTC	CASSLLAGYSYEQYF
once	TRBV11-2	NA	TRBJ2-1	TGTGCCAGCAGCTCAGGGGGAGGTTCCTACAATGAGCAGTTCTTC	CASSSGGGSYNEQFF
NA	TRBV10-3	TRBD1	TRBJ1-1	TGTGCCATCACCGAGGACAGGGGAAACACTGAAGCTTTCTTT	CAITEDRGNTEAFF
NA	TRBV12-3/TRBV12-4	NA	TRBJ2-5	TGTGCCAGCAGTTTCGACCGGGTGACCCAGTACTTC	CASSFDRVTQYF
NA	TRBV7-9	NA	TRBJ1-2	TGTGCCAGCAGTCCTACAGGGACCTATGGCTACACCTTC	CASSPTGTYGYTF
few	TRBV6-6	NA	TRBJ2-1	TGTGCCAGCAGTTACTCGGAGGACCGGCGCCTTGAGCAGTTCTTC	CASSYSEDRRLEQFF
NA	TRBV27	NA	TRBJ1-5	TGTGCCAGCAGTTTCGACAGAGATCAGCCCCAGCATTTT	CASSFDRDQPQHF
few	TRBV7-9	TRBD1	TRBJ1-2	TGTGCCAGCCGATCGAGGACAGGGGACTATGGCTACACCTTC	CASRSRTGDYGYTF
NA	TRBV7-9	NA	TRBJ2-7	TGTGCCAGCGGACCTAGGAGGTTCAGCTACGAGCAGTACTTC	CASGPRRFSYEQYF
NA	TRBV12-3/TRBV12-4	NA	TRBJ2-5	TGTGCCAGCAGGAGGACAGCACAAGAGACCCAGTACTTC	CASRRTAQETQYF
NA	TRBV27	NA	TRBJ1-2	TGTGCCAGCAGTTTAACTTCAGGGCTAACACTCTCTGGGGGCTACACCTTC	CASSLTSGLTLSGGYTF
NA	TRBV5-8	TRBD1	TRBJ2-7	TGTGCCAGCAGCTCGAACAGGGGTTACAACGAGCAGTACTTC	CASSSNRGYNEQYF
NA	TRBV30	NA	TRBJ1-5	TGTGCCTGGAGTTTGGCAGATTATCAGCCCCAGCATTTT	CAWSLADYQPQHF
NA	TRBV19	NA	TRBJ1-1	TGTGCCAGTAGTATAGCAGCGACTCAAAAGAACACTGAAGCTTTCTTT	CASSIAATQKNTEAFF
NA	TRBV5-1	TRBD1	TRBJ2-2	TGCGCCAGCAGCCTCAGACAGGGTCGGAACACCGGGGAGCTGTTTTTT	CASSLRQGRNTGELFF
NA	TRBV2	TRBD1	TRBJ1-4	TGTGCCAGCCGCCAGTACGGACAGGGGGAAAAACTGTTTTTT	CASRQYGQGEKLFF
few	TRBV19	NA	TRBJ1-1	TGTGCCACTAAGACAGGTAACACTGAAGCTTTCTTT	CATKTGNTEAFF
NA	TRBV11-2	NA	TRBJ1-1	TGTGCCAGCAGTAAATACACTGAAGCTTTCTTT	CASSKYTEAFF
NA	TRBV27	TRBD2	TRBJ2-5	TGTGCCAGCAGTCGCTTTACGTCGAGCGGGAAGCTACAAGAGACCCAGTACTTC	CASSRFTSSGKLQETQYF
NA	TRBV7-6	TRBD1	TRBJ2-2	TGTGCCAGCAGCTTAGGGCTCGCGGGACAGGGGAGTTCCGGGGAGCTGTTTTTT	CASSLGLAGQGSSGELFF
NA	TRBV29-1	NA	TRBJ2-7	TGCAGCGGTATGAGCACTGCCTACGAGCAGTACTTC	CSGMSTAYEQYF
NA	TRBV7-2	NA	TRBJ2-7	TGTGCCAGCAGCTTAGGGGGGGAAAGGAAGGGCGAGCAGTACTTC	CASSLGGERKGEQYF
NA	TRBV10-1	NA	TRBJ2-1	TGCGCCAAACGGCGGGGTGAGAATGAGCAGTTCTTC	CAKRRGENEQFF
NA	TRBV3-1/TRBV3-2	TRBD1	TRBJ2-5	TGTGCCAGCAGCCAGGGGACAGTCCCGATCCAAGAGACCCAGTACTTC	CASSQGTVPIQETQYF
NA	TRBV5-1	NA	TRBJ2-1	TGCGCCAGCAGCTTCTCGGGGGACAATGAGCAGTTCTTC	CASSFSGDNEQFF
NA	TRBV2	TRBD1	TRBJ2-7	TGTGCCACAGTCTTGGGACAGGGGGTCACCTACGAGCAGTACTTC	CATVLGQGVTYEQYF
NA	TRBV10-3	TRBD1	TRBJ1-6	TGTGCCATCAGTGAGTCCGCGATGGGACAGGGAGTCGGTTCACCCCTCCACTTT	CAISESAMGQGVGSPLHF
NA	TRBV30	NA	TRBJ2-1	TGTGCCTGGAGTGTAGCGCAGGGGAAAATGTTCTTC	CAWSVAQGKMFF
NA	TRBV9	NA	TRBJ2-3	TGTGCCAGCAGCGTAGAGGGGGTAGTTGCGACAGATACGCAGTATTTT	CASSVEGVVATDTQYF
NA	TRBV28	TRBD1	TRBJ1-1	TGTGCCAGCAGATTGACAGGGGAAGCTTTCTTT	CASRLTGEAFF
NA	TRBV4-2	TRBD2	TRBJ2-3	TGTGCCAGCAGCCAAGATATAGCGGGAGCTGCAGATACGCAGTATTTT	CASSQDIAGAADTQYF
NA	TRBV28	NA	TRBJ2-1	TGTGCCAGCGTTTGGGGTAGCGGCGGATCTGGGTGGAATGAGCAGTTCTTC	CASVWGSGGSGWNEQFF
NA	TRBV6-4	TRBD1	TRBJ2-3	TGTGCCAGCTCCAGGGGGCGGACAGATACGCAGTATTTT	CASSRGRTDTQYF
NA	TRBV5-1	NA	TRBJ2-3	TGCGCCAGCAGCTTGACAGAAAGCACAGATACGCAGTATTTT	CASSLTESTDTQYF
NA	TRBV2	TRBD2	TRBJ2-3	TGTGCCAGCAGTGAAGGGGAGCGGGGGCTAGCGCCCCGGGCGACGCAGTATTTT	CASSEGERGLAPRATQYF
NA	TRBV5-8	NA	TRBJ1-4	TGTGCCAGCAGCTTGGGGCAGGAAACTAATGAAAAACTGTTTTTT	CASSLGQETNEKLFF
NA	TRBV11-3	NA	TRBJ2-3	TGTGCCAGCAGCTTTTCGGGGAGGAGGGCCACAGATACGCAGTATTTT	CASSFSGRRATDTQYF
NA	TRBV4-1	TRBD1	TRBJ2-7	TGCGCCAGCAGCTTGTCGCAGGACAGGGGCTACGAGCAGTACTTC	CASSLSQDRGYEQYF
NA	TRBV3-1/TRBV3-2	NA	TRBJ2-3	TGTGCCAGCAGCCAAGTATCAGGGCAAGAGGGCACAGATACGCAGTATTTT	CASSQVSGQEGTDTQYF
NA	TRBV14	NA	TRBJ2-7	TGTGCCAGCAGCTATAATAGTGGACTCTACGAGCAGTACTTC	CASSYNSGLYEQYF
NA	TRBV14	TRBD2	TRBJ2-5	TGTGCCAGCAGCCCCCTGGGAGCGGGAGGAGCAGAGACCCAGTACTTC	CASSPLGAGGAETQYF
NA	TRBV11-3	TRBD2	TRBJ2-7	TGTGCCAGCAGCTTAGTCGGGACTAGCTTCCTCTACGAGCAGTACTTC	CASSLVGTSFLYEQYF
few	TRBV28	TRBD2	TRBJ2-7	TGTGCCAGCAGTGGATGGGGAGGGACTACGAAGCAGTACTTC	CASSGWGGTTKQYF
NA	TRBV11-3	NA	TRBJ1-1	TGTGCCAGCAGCTTTCAGGGTCAGTCGATTACTGAAGCTTTCTTT	CASSFQGQSITEAFF
few	TRBV30	TRBD1	TRBJ1-6	TGTGCCTGGAGTGTACTAGACAGGGCCCTCCACTTT	CAWSVLDRALHF
NA	TRBV12-5	TRBD1	TRBJ2-7	TGTGCTAGTGGTTTGCAGGGGGCAAGTGAGCAGTACTTC	CASGLQGASEQYF
NA	TRBV3-1/TRBV3-2	NA	TRBJ2-7	TGTGCCAGCAGCCTAAACAGGGCGTCCTACGAGCAGTACTTC	CASSLNRASYEQYF
NA	TRBV18	TRBD1	TRBJ2-2	TGTGCCAGCTCACCTCCACCGGGACAGGGACCCGGGGAGCTGTTTTTT	CASSPPPGQGPGELFF
NA	TRBV7-9	TRBD1	TRBJ1-1	TGTGCCAGCAGCTGGGGACAGGGTTTGAACACTGAAGCTTTCTTT	CASSWGQGLNTEAFF
NA	TRBV19	TRBD1	TRBJ2-5	TGTGCCAGTAGTATCGGCCAGGGGGCTTTTGAGACCCAGTACTTC	CASSIGQGAFETQYF
NA	TRBV29-1	TRBD1	TRBJ2-7	TGCAGCGTTGAACAGACAGGGAGTTCCTCCTACGAGCAGTACTTC	CSVEQTGSSSYEQYF
once	TRBV5-1	NA	TRBJ2-5	TGCGCCAGCAGCAAACAGATAGCGGAAGAGACCCAGTACTTC	CASSKQIAEETQYF